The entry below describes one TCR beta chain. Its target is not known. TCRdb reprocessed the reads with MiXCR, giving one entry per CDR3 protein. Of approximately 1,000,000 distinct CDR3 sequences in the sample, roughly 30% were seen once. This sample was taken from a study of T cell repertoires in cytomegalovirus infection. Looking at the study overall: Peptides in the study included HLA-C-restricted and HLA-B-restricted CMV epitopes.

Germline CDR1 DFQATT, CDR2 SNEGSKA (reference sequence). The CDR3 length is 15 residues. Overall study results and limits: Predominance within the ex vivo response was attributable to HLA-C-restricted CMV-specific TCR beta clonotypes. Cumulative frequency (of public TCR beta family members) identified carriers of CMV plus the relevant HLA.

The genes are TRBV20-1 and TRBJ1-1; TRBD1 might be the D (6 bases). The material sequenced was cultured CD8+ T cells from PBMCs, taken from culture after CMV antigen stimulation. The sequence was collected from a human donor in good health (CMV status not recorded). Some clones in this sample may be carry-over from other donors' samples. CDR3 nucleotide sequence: TGCACCCGCTTGGGACATCTAGATATGAACACTGAAGCTTTCTTT. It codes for CTRLGHLDMNTEAFF.